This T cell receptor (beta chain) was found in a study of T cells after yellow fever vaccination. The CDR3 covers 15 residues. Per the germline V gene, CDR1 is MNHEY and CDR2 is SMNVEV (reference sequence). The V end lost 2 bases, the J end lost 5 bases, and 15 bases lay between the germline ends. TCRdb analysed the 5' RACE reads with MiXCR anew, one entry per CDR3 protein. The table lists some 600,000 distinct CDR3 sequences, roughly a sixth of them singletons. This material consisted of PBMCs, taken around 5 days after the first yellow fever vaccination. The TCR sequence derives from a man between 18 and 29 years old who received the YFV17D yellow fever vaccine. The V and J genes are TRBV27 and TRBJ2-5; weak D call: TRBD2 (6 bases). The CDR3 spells CASSLGGEYWETQYF. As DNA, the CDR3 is TGTGCCAGCAGTTTAGGCGGGGAGTATTGGGAGACCCAGTACTTC.